This passage covers 3 T cell receptor beta chains from one sample sequenced in a study of cytomegalovirus exposure and HLA in healthy donors. With 60 Vbeta and 13 Jbeta primers, the PCR was carried out. The table came from immunoSEQ multiplex PCR; TCRdb's copy has only in-frame clones and leaves some out. This table has 130,000 to 150,000 clones, roughly 70% appearing once. Sequenced: PBMCs. These TCRs come from a man aged 18 to 35 in good health and CMV-seropositive.

The chain couples TRBV29-1 to TRBJ2-7; TRBD1 agrees at 10 bases. The V and J ends lost 6 bases and 7 bases, in that order; junction bases with no gene match: 9. Per germline, CDR1 SQVTM and CDR2 ANQGSEA. There are 13 residues in the CDR3. In DNA, the CDR3 is TGCAGCGTGGGACAGGGGATTCCGGGGGAGCAGTACTTC. Translation: CSVGQGIPGEQYF.

The chain uses TRBV28 and TRBJ1-1; D call uncertain. This CDR3 is built from 13 residues. From germline, CDR1 is MDHEN and CDR2 SYDVKM. Trimming stripped 5 bases from V and 0 bases from J, with 7 bases between. The CDR3 nucleotides are TGTGCCAGCAGTCGAGTACTGAACACTGAAGCTTTCTTT. Translated: CASSRVLNTEAFF.

This clone was recorded once. This rearrangement joins TRBV6-5 to TRBJ1-6; TRBD1 aligns across 7 bases. J gave up 13 bases and V 4 bases, and 4 bases lay outside the gene matches. Germline V gives CDR1 MNHEY, CDR2 SVGAGI. The CDR3 has 12 amino acids. In DNA, the CDR3 is TGTGCCAGCAGTTTGACAGGGAATCCCCTCCACTTT. Its translation is CASSLTGNPLHF.